Listed below are T cell receptor beta chains from one sample, sequenced in a study of response to subunit inactivated influenza vaccine. Using its own MiXCR run on the RT-PCR reads, TCRdb lists one record per CDR3 protein. The sample has 180,000 or so distinct CDR3 sequences, approximately 12% seen once. The same sample was also used in a study of T cells expressing NK-cell markers.

This material consisted of CD8+ T cells sorted from PBMCs, taken 11 to 12 days after vaccination. Receptor source: a man between 50 and 59 years old who received an inactivated influenza vaccine. CDR3s include the opening cysteine and the closing phenylalanine or tryptophan. Fields, in order: V gene, clone size, D gene, J gene, CDR3 protein, CDR3 DNA. D genes are given only for firm matches. Clone size is stated in some rows and not others, as once, few, many or a class when expanded.

V gene: TRBV27
clone size: few
D gene: NA
J gene: TRBJ2-3
CDR3 protein: CASSLAGVTGTDTQYF
CDR3 DNA: TGTGCCAGCAGTTTAGCAGGGGTGACGGGCACAGATACGCAGTATTTT

V gene: TRBV28
clone size: many
D gene: NA
J gene: TRBJ2-1
CDR3 protein: CASSFRARKNEQFF
CDR3 DNA: TGTGCCAGCAGTTTCCGGGCCAGGAAAAATGAGCAGTTCTTC

V gene: TRBV11-2
clone size: NA
D gene: TRBD2
J gene: TRBJ2-1
CDR3 protein: CASSSFGTSGYNEQFF
CDR3 DNA: TGTGCCAGCAGCTCCTTTGGGACTAGCGGATACAATGAGCAGTTCTTC

V gene: TRBV12-3/TRBV12-4
clone size: NA
D gene: NA
J gene: TRBJ2-3
CDR3 protein: CASSYFQRASTDTQYF
CDR3 DNA: TGTGCCAGCAGTTACTTCCAGCGAGCTAGCACAGATACGCAGTATTTT

V gene: TRBV7-9
clone size: NA
D gene: NA
J gene: TRBJ1-2
CDR3 protein: CASSPGTAYGYTF
CDR3 DNA: TGTGCCAGCAGCCCCGGGACGGCATATGGCTACACCTTC

V gene: TRBV4-3
clone size: many
D gene: NA
J gene: TRBJ2-7
CDR3 protein: CASSQDSYDLQYEQYF
CDR3 DNA: TGCGCCAGCAGCCAAGATAGTTACGACCTTCAGTACGAGCAGTACTTC

V gene: TRBV25-1
clone size: few
D gene: NA
J gene: TRBJ2-7
CDR3 protein: CASSELGVSSYEQYF
CDR3 DNA: TGTGCCAGCAGTGAATTAGGGGTGAGCTCCTACGAGCAGTACTTC

V gene: TRBV4-3
clone size: few
D gene: TRBD1
J gene: TRBJ1-2
CDR3 protein: CASSQDLATGVGYGYTF
CDR3 DNA: TGCGCCAGCAGCCAAGACTTGGCGACAGGGGTCGGCTATGGCTACACCTTC

V gene: TRBV2
clone size: many
D gene: NA
J gene: TRBJ1-1
CDR3 protein: CASSDWNTEAFF
CDR3 DNA: TGTGCCAGCAGTGATTGGAACACTGAAGCTTTCTTT

V gene: TRBV27
clone size: NA
D gene: NA
J gene: TRBJ1-2
CDR3 protein: CASSLSGNYGYTF
CDR3 DNA: TGTGCCAGCAGTTTATCAGGGAACTATGGCTACACCTTC

V gene: TRBV7-8
clone size: few
D gene: TRBD2
J gene: TRBJ2-7
CDR3 protein: CASSLLAVEDYEQYF
CDR3 DNA: TGTGCCAGCAGCCTTCTAGCGGTCGAAGATTACGAGCAGTACTTC

V gene: TRBV6-5
clone size: NA
D gene: NA
J gene: TRBJ2-1
CDR3 protein: CASSYSSSARSSYNEQFF
CDR3 DNA: TGTGCCAGCAGTTACTCCTCGAGCGCAAGGTCCTCCTACAATGAGCAGTTCTTC

V gene: TRBV4-3
clone size: NA
D gene: NA
J gene: TRBJ1-5
CDR3 protein: CASSQESIFGSNQPQHF
CDR3 DNA: TGCGCCAGCAGCCAAGAATCCATTTTTGGGAGCAATCAGCCCCAGCATTTT

V gene: TRBV6-1
clone size: once
D gene: NA
J gene: TRBJ2-6
CDR3 protein: CASSEGIGGWGANVLTF
CDR3 DNA: TGTGCCAGCAGTGAAGGGATCGGGGGTTGGGGGGCCAACGTCCTGACTTTC

V gene: TRBV15
clone size: few
D gene: TRBD2
J gene: TRBJ2-2
CDR3 protein: CATSRDFTGGRVTGELFF
CDR3 DNA: TGTGCCACCAGCAGAGATTTTACTGGCGGGAGGGTCACCGGGGAGCTGTTTTTT

V gene: TRBV12-3/TRBV12-4
clone size: many
D gene: TRBD2
J gene: TRBJ2-7
CDR3 protein: CASSPLAGDYEQYF
CDR3 DNA: TGTGCCAGCAGTCCCCTAGCGGGGGACTACGAGCAGTACTTC

V gene: TRBV7-9
clone size: many
D gene: NA
J gene: TRBJ2-3
CDR3 protein: CASSLATTDTQYF
CDR3 DNA: TGTGCCAGCAGCTTGGCCACCACAGATACGCAGTATTTT

V gene: TRBV11-1
clone size: NA
D gene: NA
J gene: TRBJ2-1
CDR3 protein: CASSTEGHYNEQFF
CDR3 DNA: TGTGCCAGCAGCACCGAGGGCCATTACAATGAGCAGTTCTTC

V gene: TRBV7-6
clone size: NA
D gene: TRBD1
J gene: TRBJ2-7
CDR3 protein: CASSLTGASYEQYF
CDR3 DNA: TGTGCCAGCAGCTTGACAGGGGCCTCCTACGAGCAGTACTTC

V gene: TRBV12-3/TRBV12-4
clone size: few
D gene: NA
J gene: TRBJ2-3
CDR3 protein: CASSFEDTQYF
CDR3 DNA: TGTGCCAGCAGTTTTGAAGATACGCAGTATTTT

V gene: TRBV29-1
clone size: NA
D gene: NA
J gene: TRBJ1-1
CDR3 protein: CSVSVGMNTEAFF
CDR3 DNA: TGCAGCGTATCGGTGGGGATGAACACTGAAGCTTTCTTT

V gene: TRBV30
clone size: NA
D gene: NA
J gene: TRBJ2-1
CDR3 protein: CAWSDDSHNEQFF
CDR3 DNA: TGTGCCTGGAGTGACGACAGCCACAATGAGCAGTTCTTC

V gene: TRBV14
clone size: NA
D gene: NA
J gene: TRBJ1-1
CDR3 protein: CASSQGPYVEAFF
CDR3 DNA: TGTGCCAGCAGCCAAGGTCCATATGTCGAAGCTTTCTTT

V gene: TRBV4-1
clone size: few
D gene: TRBD1
J gene: TRBJ1-4
CDR3 protein: CASSHGQGGWYEKLFF
CDR3 DNA: TGCGCCAGCAGCCATGGACAGGGGGGTTGGTACGAAAAACTGTTTTTT

V gene: TRBV29-1
clone size: few
D gene: TRBD2
J gene: TRBJ2-2
CDR3 protein: CSAGGGNTGELFF
CDR3 DNA: TGCAGCGCCGGGGGGGGGAACACCGGGGAGCTGTTTTTT

V gene: TRBV15
clone size: few
D gene: NA
J gene: TRBJ2-7
CDR3 protein: CATRGPHYEQYF
CDR3 DNA: TGTGCCACCAGGGGACCTCACTACGAGCAGTACTTC

V gene: TRBV6-2/TRBV6-3
clone size: few
D gene: NA
J gene: TRBJ2-7
CDR3 protein: CASSYQTYEQYF
CDR3 DNA: TGTGCCAGCAGTTACCAGACCTACGAGCAGTACTTC

V gene: TRBV6-1
clone size: NA
D gene: TRBD2
J gene: TRBJ2-3
CDR3 protein: CASSPSGRPTDTQYF
CDR3 DNA: TGTGCCAGCAGCCCTAGCGGGAGGCCCACAGATACGCAGTATTTT

V gene: TRBV24-1
clone size: many
D gene: TRBD1
J gene: TRBJ2-2
CDR3 protein: CATSESGQYTGELFF
CDR3 DNA: TGTGCCACCAGTGAGTCGGGACAGTACACCGGGGAGCTGTTTTTT

V gene: TRBV15
clone size: NA
D gene: NA
J gene: TRBJ1-6
CDR3 protein: CATSEAYGDFSSPLHF
CDR3 DNA: TGTGCCACCAGCGAAGCTTATGGGGACTTCAGTTCACCCCTCCACTTT

V gene: TRBV7-9
clone size: few
D gene: NA
J gene: TRBJ2-2
CDR3 protein: CASSLWEPNTGELFF
CDR3 DNA: TGTGCCAGCAGCTTATGGGAGCCGAACACCGGGGAGCTGTTTTTT

V gene: TRBV20-1
clone size: many
D gene: TRBD1
J gene: TRBJ2-7
CDR3 protein: CSARDRDRSYEQYF
CDR3 DNA: TGCAGTGCGAGAGACCGGGACAGGTCCTACGAGCAGTACTTC

V gene: TRBV6-6
clone size: NA
D gene: NA
J gene: TRBJ2-4
CDR3 protein: CASSYNSKNIQYF
CDR3 DNA: TGTGCCAGCAGTTACAACAGCAAAAACATTCAGTACTTC

V gene: TRBV10-3
clone size: NA
D gene: NA
J gene: TRBJ1-1
CDR3 protein: CAISGDRHMNTEAFF
CDR3 DNA: TGTGCCATCAGTGGAGACAGGCACATGAACACTGAAGCTTTCTTT

V gene: TRBV13
clone size: few
D gene: NA
J gene: TRBJ2-2
CDR3 protein: CASSLGDIGELFF
CDR3 DNA: TGTGCCAGCAGCTTAGGGGACATCGGGGAGCTGTTTTTT

V gene: TRBV5-1
clone size: NA
D gene: NA
J gene: TRBJ1-1
CDR3 protein: CASSLWTVNTEAFF
CDR3 DNA: TGCGCCAGCAGCTTATGGACAGTCAACACTGAAGCTTTCTTT

V gene: TRBV9
clone size: NA
D gene: TRBD2
J gene: TRBJ2-2
CDR3 protein: CASSVGGRASGELFF
CDR3 DNA: TGTGCCAGCAGCGTGGGCGGGAGGGCCTCTGGGGAGCTGTTTTTT

V gene: TRBV29-1
clone size: few
D gene: TRBD2
J gene: TRBJ2-1
CDR3 protein: CSVVREGLWFF
CDR3 DNA: TGCAGCGTTGTCCGGGAGGGCCTTTGGTTCTTC

V gene: TRBV2
clone size: few
D gene: NA
J gene: TRBJ2-2
CDR3 protein: CASSDPGDRDTGELFF
CDR3 DNA: TGTGCCAGCAGTGACCCCGGGGATAGAGACACCGGGGAGCTGTTTTTT

V gene: TRBV4-2
clone size: NA
D gene: NA
J gene: TRBJ2-7
CDR3 protein: CASSQSDYEQYF
CDR3 DNA: TGTGCCAGCAGCCAATCAGACTACGAGCAGTACTTC

V gene: TRBV5-1
clone size: many
D gene: TRBD2
J gene: TRBJ2-1
CDR3 protein: CASRGGTRVEQFF
CDR3 DNA: TGCGCCAGCAGGGGGGGGACTAGAGTTGAGCAGTTCTTC

V gene: TRBV7-9
clone size: few
D gene: NA
J gene: TRBJ2-3
CDR3 protein: CASRSGSTDTQYF
CDR3 DNA: TGTGCCAGCAGGAGCGGGAGCACAGATACGCAGTATTTT

V gene: TRBV28
clone size: few
D gene: NA
J gene: TRBJ2-3
CDR3 protein: CASSSLALTLHTQYF
CDR3 DNA: TGTGCCAGCAGCTCCCTAGCCCTCACGTTACATACGCAGTATTTT

V gene: TRBV20-1
clone size: NA
D gene: NA
J gene: TRBJ2-7
CDR3 protein: CSARDTQGYEQYF
CDR3 DNA: TGCAGTGCTAGAGATACGCAGGGCTACGAGCAGTACTTC

V gene: TRBV5-6
clone size: NA
D gene: TRBD2
J gene: TRBJ2-7
CDR3 protein: CASSAGTSFYEQYF
CDR3 DNA: TGTGCCAGCAGTGCCGGGACTAGCTTCTACGAGCAGTACTTC

V gene: TRBV29-1
clone size: few
D gene: TRBD2
J gene: TRBJ2-2
CDR3 protein: CSVEGLAGGSTGELFF
CDR3 DNA: TGCAGCGTTGAGGGACTAGCGGGAGGAAGTACCGGGGAGCTGTTTTTT

V gene: TRBV5-1
clone size: few
D gene: NA
J gene: TRBJ2-3
CDR3 protein: CASSPERSDTQYF
CDR3 DNA: TGCGCCAGCAGCCCGGAGCGTTCGGATACGCAGTATTTT

V gene: TRBV5-1
clone size: few
D gene: NA
J gene: TRBJ1-2
CDR3 protein: CASSLEREEQGSTNYGYTF
CDR3 DNA: TGCGCCAGCAGCTTGGAAAGAGAGGAACAGGGCTCGACTAACTATGGCTACACCTTC

V gene: TRBV29-1
clone size: NA
D gene: NA
J gene: TRBJ2-5
CDR3 protein: CSVEGTIRTQYF
CDR3 DNA: TGCAGCGTTGAAGGGACTATCAGGACCCAGTACTTC

V gene: TRBV15
clone size: many
D gene: TRBD2
J gene: TRBJ2-3
CDR3 protein: CATSRKGTSERTDTQYF
CDR3 DNA: TGTGCCACCAGCAGGAAGGGGACTAGCGAACGCACAGATACGCAGTATTTT

V gene: TRBV5-4
clone size: many
D gene: NA
J gene: TRBJ2-1
CDR3 protein: CASSSTGYNEQFF
CDR3 DNA: TGTGCCAGCAGCTCCACAGGCTACAATGAGCAGTTCTTC

V gene: TRBV6-2/TRBV6-3
clone size: few
D gene: TRBD1
J gene: TRBJ2-7
CDR3 protein: CASSYSGQTLLEQYF
CDR3 DNA: TGTGCCAGCAGTTACTCGGGACAGACACTTTTAGAGCAGTACTTC

V gene: TRBV27
clone size: NA
D gene: NA
J gene: TRBJ2-5
CDR3 protein: CASKKNLGGETQYF
CDR3 DNA: TGTGCCAGCAAGAAGAACCTTGGAGGAGAGACCCAGTACTTC